This T cell receptor beta chain was profiled in a study of blood T cell repertoires in COVID-19. The protocol was immunoSEQ multiplex PCR, while the TCRdb copy is restricted to in-frame clones and leaves out a portion. The sample has about 320,000 clones, under 95% seen once; the top ten hold 2% to 3%. The CDR3 is 12 residues long. Germline V gives CDR1 SQVTM, CDR2 ANQGSEA. The TCR originated in a man in his 60s who had recovered from COVID-19. Sequenced: PBMCs or T cells enriched from blood (not recorded which). The chain is built from TRBV29-1 and TRBJ1-4; D call uncertain. The CDR3 DNA follows: TGCACCGGACGGGGAGTTGGTGAAAAACTGTTTTTT. Its protein product is CTGRGVGEKLFF. Full variable domain (outside the CDR3, taken from reference TRBV29-1 and TRBJ1-4): SAVISQKPSRDICQRGTSLTIQCQVDSQVTMMFWYRQQPGQSLTLIATANQGSEATYESGFVIDKFPISRPNLTFSTLTVSNMSPEDSSIYLCTGRGVGEKLFFGSGTQLSVL.